The sequence of this T cell receptor beta chain was determined in a study of blood T cell repertoires in COVID-19. Study context: From T cells, B-cell-depleted T cells, or PBMCs came the material, which was cDNA or gDNA.

Participants came from about two dozen US areas, aged roughly 18 to 89 years. The study recruited exposed participants who had met a COVID-19 case within 2 weeks before entry. Trimming took 5 bases from V and 5 from J; bases not matched to a gene: 6. This CDR3 has 15 residues. In germline, CDR1 is SGHTA, CDR2 FQGTGA. Clones were read by immunoSEQ multiplex PCR, and TCRdb kept only the in-frame ones, dropping some. The sample includes about 320,000 clones, 90% to 95% of them seen just once. The sequencing sample was made of PBMCs or T cells enriched from blood (not recorded which). The V and J genes are TRBV7-3 and TRBJ2-5; 12 bases align to TRBD2. The TCR sequence derives from a woman in her thirties who had been exposed to COVID-19. As DNA, the CDR3 is TGTGCCAGCAGCCAGACTAGCGGGGGCCCGGAGACCCAGTACTTC. Its translation: CASSQTSGGPETQYF.